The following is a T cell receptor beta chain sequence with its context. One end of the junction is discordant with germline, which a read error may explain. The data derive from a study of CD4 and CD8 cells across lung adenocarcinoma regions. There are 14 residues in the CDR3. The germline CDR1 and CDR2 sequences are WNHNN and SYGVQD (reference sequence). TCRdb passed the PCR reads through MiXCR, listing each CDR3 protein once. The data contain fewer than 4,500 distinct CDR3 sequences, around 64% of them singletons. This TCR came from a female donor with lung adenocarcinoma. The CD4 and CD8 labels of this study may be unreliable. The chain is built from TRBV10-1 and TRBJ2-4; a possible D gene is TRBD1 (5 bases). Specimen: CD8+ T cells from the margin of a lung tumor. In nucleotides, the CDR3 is TGCGCGGGGCACGGGCATGGAGACCAAAACATCCAGTACTTC. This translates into CAGHGHGDQNIQYF.